This TCR beta chain was documented in a study of breast tumors, draining lymph nodes, adjacent tissues (dated by TCRdb to 2015 to 2016). Background for the entire study: Breast cancer patients provided tumor, adjacent nontumor tissue and axillary lymph nodes, and the study compared the TCR beta repertoires across these three sources. In human breast cancer, the study set out to assess how tumor, surrounding tissue and draining lymph node repertoires relate to one another and whether T cells might be exchanged between them. Study-level results and caveats: The data were judged consistent with most tumor T cells deriving from the lymph node and then expanding within tumor tissue. The similarity between tumor and nontumor tissue repertoires was significantly greater in luminal-like breast cancer than in basal-like breast cancer. The conclusion that tumor T cells originate in lymph nodes was framed as consistent with a hypothesis rather than directly demonstrated. T-cell repertoire diversity in tumors was found to be lower than in lymph nodes but higher than in nontumor tissue, and preferential V and J gene usage was observed.

Of note for this clonotype: Its recognized antigen is unknown. An end of the junction does not agree with germline; a read error may underlie this.

TCRdb lists the instrument as Illumina HiSeq 2000. Multiplex PCR amplification was used to build the TCR beta chain libraries. The amplified TCR beta chain products were analyzed by high-throughput sequencing. Through fastp at Q25 and MiXCR, TCRdb rebuilt clones from the public reads, retaining in-frame beta chains. Entries that share a CDR3 protein sequence are merged under the most common genes and DNA. The sample table shows around 110,000 distinct CDR3 sequences, and 30% are seen once. The ten largest clones capture about 6% of the sample. The lymph node samples were taken from the axillary draining lymph nodes of breast cancer patients. From its cysteine to its phenylalanine, the CDR3 spans 17 amino acids. The read is trimmed to its CDR3 DNA, 51 bases read in frame from base 1. In the germline V gene, CDR1 corresponds to SGHTA and CDR2 to FQGNSA.

The TCR comes from a female donor with breast cancer. Some clones in this sample may be carry-over from other donors' samples. This chain joins TRBV7-2 to TRBJ2-7, with 7 bases matching TRBD1. The sample taken for sequencing was axillary lymph node tissue. The DNA sequence reads TGCGCCAGCAGCTTAGTGGGAACCGGGACAGCCTCCTACGAGCAGTACTTC. It encodes CASSLVGTGTASYEQYF.